This paragraph covers one TCR beta chain sequence. One entry per CDR3 protein, called by TCRdb with MiXCR from the reads. Among under 250,000 distinct CDR3 sequences listed, more than 9% were seen once. The data derive from a study of T cell repertoires in cytomegalovirus infection. The receptor's source is a human donor in good health (CMV status not recorded). Some clones in this sample may be carry-over from other donors' samples. Sequenced input: PBMCs.

As DNA, the CDR3 is TGCAGTGCTAGACTAGCGGGAGGGGGAGGCTACGAGCAGTACTTC. Residues: CSARLAGGGGYEQYF. V gene TRBV20-1 combines with J gene TRBJ2-7; 12 bases agree with TRBD2. CDR3 length: 15 residues. Germline loops: CDR1 DFQATT, CDR2 SNEGSKA (reference sequence). J was trimmed by 3 bases and V by 2 bases; bases with no gene match: 5.